A single sample gave rise to the 2 T cell receptor beta chains below, sequenced in a study of blood T cell repertoires in COVID-19. Sequenced by immunoSEQ multiplex PCR; TCRdb stores in-frame clones only, minus some. Of about 200,000 clones in the sample, just over 85% were seen once. Material: PBMCs or T cells enriched from blood (not recorded which). The receptors come from a woman aged 40 to 55 with acute COVID-19.

The chain carries TRBV2 and TRBJ2-1, with 9 bases matching TRBD2. Germline assignment: CDR1 SNHLY and CDR2 FYNNEI. With V trimmed by 4 bases and J by 4 bases, 2 bases remained unmatched. The CDR3 runs 14 residues. The CDR3 sequence is CASSALAGYNEQFF. DNA for the CDR3: TGTGCCAGCAGTGCGCTAGCGGGATACAATGAGCAGTTCTTC.

This clone was seen only once. This chain links TRBV6-5 with TRBJ2-3; D gene uncertain. The CDR3 is 13 amino acids. Trimming left V 5 bases short and J 2 bases short, with 8 bases between. Germline V lookup: CDR1 MNHEY, CDR2 SVGAGI. CDR3 sequence: CASSSSHTDTQYF. The CDR3 DNA reads as TGTGCCAGCAGTAGTAGCCACACAGATACGCAGTATTTT.